This T cell receptor beta chain was identified during a study of T cell responses to AZD1222 COVID-19 vaccine. Study results and limitations: Spike-specific TCR breadth and depth both grew after two AZD1222 doses.

V was trimmed by 4 bases and J by 4 bases, leaving 16 bases between them. Germline V lookup: CDR1 LGHDT, CDR2 YNNKEL (reference sequence). The CDR3 sequence is 16 residues long. Notes on this clone: Antigen specificity is unknown.

Sequencing was performed with immunoSEQ multiplex PCR; in TCRdb, only in-frame clones are kept and a portion is missing. The sample has roughly 85,000 clones, nearly 90% seen once. The origin of this receptor is an adult in good health. The sample here was peripheral blood, taken on day 0 of MenACWY control vaccination. The chain recombines TRBV3-1 (or the pseudogene TRBV3-2) with TRBJ2-2; TRBD1 might be the D (7 bases). The CDR3 DNA reads TGTGCCAGCAGCCCGCAGGGGGGTATAAGCACCGGGGAGCTGTTTTTT. Translated: CASSPQGGISTGELFF.